This entry is about one T cell receptor (beta chain). Antigen: not known. The germline V gene has CDR1 SGHRS and CDR2 YFSETQ. With V trimmed by 3 bases and J by 3 bases, 3 bases remained unmatched. The CDR3 sequence is 14 residues long. This sample is drawn from a study of beta chain features in type 1 diabetes. Sorting that relied on CD45RO/CCR7/CD25/CD127/CD95/CD27 yielded CD4+ naive, central memory, regulatory and stem cell-like memory cells. Once sorted, every population was more than 98% pure. Sequencing targeted expressed TCRB transcripts, as all isolated RNA had been reverse transcribed. The data were produced by immunoSEQ multiplex PCR, yet TCRdb's version contains in-frame clones alone and is incomplete. This sample has 390,000 or so clones, with approximately 15% found just once. Overall study results and limits: Shorter templates may be favored by PCR, equally so in patients and controls. A definitive answer on HLA type influencing TCRB rearrangement was not reached here.

Sequencing was performed on naive CD4+ T cells from blood. The rearrangement joins TRBV5-1 to TRBJ1-2, with 9 bases fitting TRBD1. This clonotype was obtained from a man aged 25-40 years in good health. The CDR3 sequence: CASSYRTGDYGYTF. Here the CDR3 DNA reads TGCGCCAGCAGCTATCGGACAGGGGACTATGGCTACACCTTC.